Listed here is a single T cell receptor beta chain. Per the original methods: Reference gene primer amplification yielded estimated nucleated cell counts. The table came from immunoSEQ multiplex PCR; TCRdb's copy has only in-frame clones and leaves some out. V and J calls plus clone size are reproduced from that table; the DNA served to infer D and trimming. The data contain some 170,000 clones, more than 75% of them singletons. This sample was included in a study of blood T cell repertoires in COVID-19. On the study more broadly: There were acute and convalescent COVID-19 samples, and they came from the United States, Italy and Spain.

CDR1 is WSHSY, CDR2 SAAADI, per germline. The CDR3 extends over 14 amino acids. With V trimmed by 8 bases and J by 3 bases, 5 bases remained unmatched. The V and J genes are TRBV10-2 and TRBJ2-2, with TRBD2 matching over 8 bases. Input material: PBMCs or T cells enriched from blood (not recorded which). The TCR originated in a woman aged 45-59 years who had recovered from COVID-19. CDR3 in amino acids: CASQRERYTGELFF. The CDR3 bases are TGCGCCAGCCAGCGGGAGCGGTACACCGGGGAGCTGTTTTTT.